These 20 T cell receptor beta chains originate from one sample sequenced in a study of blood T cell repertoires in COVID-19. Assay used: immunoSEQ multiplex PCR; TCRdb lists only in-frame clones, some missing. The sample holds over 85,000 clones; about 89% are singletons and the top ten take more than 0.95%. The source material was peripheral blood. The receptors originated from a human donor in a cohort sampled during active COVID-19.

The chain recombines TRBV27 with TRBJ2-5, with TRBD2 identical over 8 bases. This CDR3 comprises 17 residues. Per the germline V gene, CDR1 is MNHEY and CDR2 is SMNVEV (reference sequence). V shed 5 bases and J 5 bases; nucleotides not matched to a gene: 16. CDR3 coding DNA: TGTGCCAGCAGTCTTACAGCGGGAGCTCGTCCGGGGGAGACCCAGTACTTC. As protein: CASSLTAGARPGETQYF.

The CDR3 protein is CASSLVGRLEKLFF. CDR3 nucleotide sequence: TGTGCCAGCAGCCTAGTAGGGAGGTTGGAAAAACTGTTTTTT. The chain has TRBV7-9 and TRBJ1-4; D remains unclear. CDR3 length: 14 residues. V shed 5 bases and J shed 8 bases, with 15 bases lying between them. Looked up from germline, CDR1 is SEHNR and CDR2 is FQNEAQ (reference sequence).

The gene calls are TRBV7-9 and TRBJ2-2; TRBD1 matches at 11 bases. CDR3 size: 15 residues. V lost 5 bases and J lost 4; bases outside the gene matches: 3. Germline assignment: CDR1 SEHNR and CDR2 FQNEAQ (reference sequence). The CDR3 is CASSTGQGGTGELFF. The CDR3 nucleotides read TGTGCCAGCAGCACGGGACAGGGGGGCACCGGGGAGCTGTTTTTT.

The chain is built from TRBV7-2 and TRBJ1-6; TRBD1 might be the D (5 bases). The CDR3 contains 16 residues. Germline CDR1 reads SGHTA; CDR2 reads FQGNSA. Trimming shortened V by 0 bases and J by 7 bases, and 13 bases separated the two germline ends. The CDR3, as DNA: TGTGCCAGCAGCTTAGCCGGGCAGGGTGGCAATTCACCCCTCCACTTT. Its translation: CASSLAGQGGNSPLHF.

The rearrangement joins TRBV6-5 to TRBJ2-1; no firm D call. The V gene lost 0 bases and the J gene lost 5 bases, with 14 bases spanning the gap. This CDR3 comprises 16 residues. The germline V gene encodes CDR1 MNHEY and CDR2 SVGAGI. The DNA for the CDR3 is TGTGCCAGCAGTTACTCGTGGGCCCGGATCAACAATGAGCAGTTCTTC. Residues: CASSYSWARINNEQFF.

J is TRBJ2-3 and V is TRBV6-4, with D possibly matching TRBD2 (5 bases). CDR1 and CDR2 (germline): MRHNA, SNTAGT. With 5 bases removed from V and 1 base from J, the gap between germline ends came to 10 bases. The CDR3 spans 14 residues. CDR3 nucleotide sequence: TGTGCCAGCAGTCACCGGGAACGCACAGATACGCAGTATTTT. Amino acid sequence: CASSHRERTDTQYF.

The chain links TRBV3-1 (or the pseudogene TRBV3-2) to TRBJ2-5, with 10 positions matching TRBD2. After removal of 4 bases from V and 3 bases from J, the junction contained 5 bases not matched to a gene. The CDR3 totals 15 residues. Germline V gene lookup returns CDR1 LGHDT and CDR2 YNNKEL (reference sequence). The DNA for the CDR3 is TGTGCCAGCAGCCTTCGAGCGGGAGGGAAAGAGACCCAGTACTTC. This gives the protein CASSLRAGGKETQYF.

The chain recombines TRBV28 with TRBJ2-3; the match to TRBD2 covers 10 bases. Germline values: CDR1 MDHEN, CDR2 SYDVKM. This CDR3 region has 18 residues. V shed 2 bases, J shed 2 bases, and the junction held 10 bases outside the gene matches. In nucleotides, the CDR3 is TGTGCCAGCAGTTTAAGGAAAACTAGCGGGACCCTCACAGATACGCAGTATTTT. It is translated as CASSLRKTSGTLTDTQYF.

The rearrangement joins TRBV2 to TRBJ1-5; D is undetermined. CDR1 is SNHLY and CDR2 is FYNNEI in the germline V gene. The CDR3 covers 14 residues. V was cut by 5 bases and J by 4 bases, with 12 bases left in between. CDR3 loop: CASSNPAVNQPQHF. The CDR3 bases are TGTGCCAGCAGTAACCCCGCGGTTAATCAGCCCCAGCATTTT.

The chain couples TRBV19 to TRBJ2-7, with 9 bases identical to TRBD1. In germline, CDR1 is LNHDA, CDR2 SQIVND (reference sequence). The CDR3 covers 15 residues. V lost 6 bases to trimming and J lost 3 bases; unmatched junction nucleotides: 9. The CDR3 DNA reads TGTGCCAGTAGGCCCGGGACAGGGTTTATCTACGAGCAGTACTTC. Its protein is CASRPGTGFIYEQYF.

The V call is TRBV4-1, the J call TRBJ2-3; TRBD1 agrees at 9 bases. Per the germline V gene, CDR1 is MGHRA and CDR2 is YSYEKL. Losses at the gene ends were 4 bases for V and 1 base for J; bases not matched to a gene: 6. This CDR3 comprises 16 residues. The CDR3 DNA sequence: TGCGCCAGCAGCCCACAGGGGGCGCGTGGCACAGATACGCAGTATTTT. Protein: CASSPQGARGTDTQYF.

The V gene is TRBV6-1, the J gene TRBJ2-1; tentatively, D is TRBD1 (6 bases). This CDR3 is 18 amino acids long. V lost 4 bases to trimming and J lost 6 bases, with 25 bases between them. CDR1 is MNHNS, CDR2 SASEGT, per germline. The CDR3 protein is CASSGRAPTGQGFNEQFF. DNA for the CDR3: TGTGCCAGCAGTGGCCGGGCTCCGACAGGCCAAGGGTTCAATGAGCAGTTCTTC.

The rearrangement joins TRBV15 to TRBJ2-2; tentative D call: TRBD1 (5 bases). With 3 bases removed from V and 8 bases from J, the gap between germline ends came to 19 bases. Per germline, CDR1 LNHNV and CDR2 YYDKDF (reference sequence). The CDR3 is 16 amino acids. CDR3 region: CATSSLGPIKAGELFF. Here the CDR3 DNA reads TGTGCCACCAGCAGCTTGGGGCCTATAAAAGCAGGGGAGCTGTTTTTT.

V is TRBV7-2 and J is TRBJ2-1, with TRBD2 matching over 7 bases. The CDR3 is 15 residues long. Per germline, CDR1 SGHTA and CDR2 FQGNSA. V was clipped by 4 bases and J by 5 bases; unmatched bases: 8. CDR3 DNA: TGTGCCAGCAGCTCGGGACTAATTTCACACAATGAGCAGTTCTTC. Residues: CASSSGLISHNEQFF.

The CDR3 protein is CASADNQPQHF. The CDR3 DNA follows: TGTGCCAGCGCAGACAATCAGCCCCAGCATTTT. J is TRBJ1-5 and V is TRBV6-5; D remains unclear. V lost 8 bases to trimming and J lost 3 bases, with 5 bases between them. Germline V gene lookup returns CDR1 MNHEY and CDR2 SVGAGI. CDR3 size: 11 residues.

The CDR3 is CASSQGEREREQYF. CDR3 DNA: TGTGCCAGCAGCCAAGGTGAACGGGAGAGGGAGCAGTACTTC. V and J are TRBV4-2 and TRBJ2-7; TRBD2 might be the D (6 bases). This CDR3 comprises 14 residues. Trimming removed 1 base at V and 7 bases at J, with 14 bases between. Germline CDR1 is LGHNA and CDR2 is YNFKEQ.

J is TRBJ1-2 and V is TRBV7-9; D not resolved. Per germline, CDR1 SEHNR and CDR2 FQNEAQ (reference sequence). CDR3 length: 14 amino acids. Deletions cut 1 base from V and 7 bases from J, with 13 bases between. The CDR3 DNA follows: TGTGCCAGCAGCTTAGAGGGAGAACGCCGTGGCTACACCTTC. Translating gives CASSLEGERRGYTF.

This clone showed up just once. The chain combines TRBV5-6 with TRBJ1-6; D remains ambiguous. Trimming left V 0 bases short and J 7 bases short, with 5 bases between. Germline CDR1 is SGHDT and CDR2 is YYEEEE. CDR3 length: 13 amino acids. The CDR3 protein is CASSLAGNSPLHF. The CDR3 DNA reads TGTGCCAGCAGCTTGGCGGGGAATTCACCCCTCCACTTT.

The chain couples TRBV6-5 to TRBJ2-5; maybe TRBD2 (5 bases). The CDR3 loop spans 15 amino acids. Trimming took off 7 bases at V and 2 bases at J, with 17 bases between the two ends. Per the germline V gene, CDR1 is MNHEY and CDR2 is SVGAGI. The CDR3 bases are TGTGCCAGCACCTTCCGAAGCGGAGCTCAAGAGACCCAGTACTTC. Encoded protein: CASTFRSGAQETQYF.

The CDR3 loop reads CASSQDQRGPTEAFF. CDR3 DNA sequence: TGCGCCAGCAGCCAAGATCAGCGGGGTCCCACTGAAGCTTTCTTT. The chain employs TRBV4-1 and TRBJ1-1; D is unclear. Germline V gene lookup returns CDR1 MGHRA and CDR2 YSYEKL. The V end lost 0 bases, the J end lost 4 bases, and 12 bases lay between the germline ends. This CDR3 is 15 amino acids long.